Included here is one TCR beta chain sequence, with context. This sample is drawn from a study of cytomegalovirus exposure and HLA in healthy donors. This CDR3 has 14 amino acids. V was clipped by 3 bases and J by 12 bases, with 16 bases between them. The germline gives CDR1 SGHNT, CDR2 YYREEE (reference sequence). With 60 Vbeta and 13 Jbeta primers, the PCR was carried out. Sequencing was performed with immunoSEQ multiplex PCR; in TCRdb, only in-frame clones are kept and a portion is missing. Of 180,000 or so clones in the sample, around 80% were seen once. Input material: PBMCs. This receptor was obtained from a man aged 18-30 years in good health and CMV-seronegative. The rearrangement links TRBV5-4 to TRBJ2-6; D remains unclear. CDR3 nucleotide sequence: TGTGCCAGCAGCTCTCCCGAAACTCCAGGCGTCCTGACTTTC. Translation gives CASSSPETPGVLTF.